These 12 T cell receptor beta chains were sequenced from one sample in a study of early T cells in non-severe SARS-CoV-2 infection. TCRdb reprocessed the 5' RACE reads via MiXCR and lists one record per CDR3 protein. The sample has around 57,000 distinct CDR3 sequences, roughly 6.5% seen once. The source material was whole blood. These receptors all stem from an adult who was a healthcare worker with PCR-confirmed SARS-CoV-2 infection or an uninfected control (not recorded which).

This clonotype has a count of ten or more. The chain carries TRBV5-1 and TRBJ1-3, with a possible D match to TRBD1 (5 bases). This CDR3 has 14 amino acids. Germline CDR1 reads SGHRS; CDR2 reads YFSETQ. The germline V and J ends were trimmed by 4 bases and 0 bases, with 8 bases remaining between them. The CDR3 spells CASSIRGSGNTIYF. The CDR3 DNA follows: TGCGCCAGCAGCATAAGGGGCTCTGGAAACACCATATATTTT.

The chain recombines TRBV28 with TRBJ1-5; TRBD1 might be the D (5 bases). The V end lost 8 bases, the J end lost 2 bases, and 16 bases lay between the germline ends. Germline V gene data show CDR1 as MDHEN and CDR2 as SYDVKM. CDR3 length equals 15 residues. CDR3 amino acids: CASALGATGNQPQHF. In DNA form, the CDR3 reads TGTGCCAGCGCCCTAGGGGCGACAGGCAATCAGCCCCAGCATTTT. The full variable domain, completed using reference TRBV28 and TRBJ1-5, is DVKVTQSSRYLVKRTGEKVFLECVQDMDHENMFWYRQDPGLGLRLIYFSYDVKMKEKGDIPEGYSVSREKKERFSLILESASTNQTSMYLCASALGATGNQPQHFGDGTRLSIL.

This clonotype was seen repeatedly, ten times or more. This chain links TRBV5-4 with TRBJ2-3; 9 bases line up with TRBD1. V lost 7 bases and J lost 2; bases outside the gene matches: 8. Germline V lookup: CDR1 SGHNT, CDR2 YYREEE (reference sequence). The CDR3 length is 15 residues. CDR3 amino acids: CASPSRDRVTDTQYF. DNA for the CDR3: TGTGCCAGCCCATCGCGGGACAGGGTCACAGATACGCAGTATTTT.

The V and J genes are TRBV27 and TRBJ2-7; perhaps TRBD1 as D (6 bases). CDR3 length: 14 amino acids. Germline loops: CDR1 MNHEY, CDR2 SMNVEV (reference sequence). Deletions cut 0 bases from V and 2 bases from J, with 8 bases between. The CDR3 is CASSLSGQPYEQYF. The CDR3 DNA is TGTGCCAGCAGTTTATCAGGACAGCCCTACGAGCAGTACTTC.

This clonotype was seen ten or more times. The genes are TRBV20-1 and TRBJ2-3; weak D call: TRBD1 (5 bases). The CDR3 contains 12 residues. The V gene lost 6 bases and the J gene lost 1 base, with 8 bases spanning the gap. Germline V gives CDR1 DFQATT, CDR2 SNEGSKA (reference sequence). The CDR3 region has the DNA TGCAGTGCACCACAGGGCACAGATACGCAGTATTTT. Amino acid sequence: CSAPQGTDTQYF.

A word on this clonotype: Since a much larger clone is just one base distant, this may be a read error. This chain uses TRBV20-1 with TRBJ2-3; D may correspond to TRBD1 or TRBD2 (5 bases each). Germline CDR1 reads DFQATT; CDR2 reads SNEGSKA (reference sequence). This CDR3 has 15 amino acids. This CDR3 reads CRAIWDDSHGDTQYF. The DNA for the CDR3 is TGCAGAGCTATTTGGGACGACTCCCACGGGGATACGCAGTATTTT.

The table lists this clonotype with a few counts. The chain couples TRBV27 to TRBJ2-1; D is unresolved. The germline V gene has CDR1 MNHEY and CDR2 SMNVEV (reference sequence). The length of the CDR3 is 12 residues. V lost 7 bases and J 5 bases, leaving 9 bases between the germline ends. The CDR3 loop is CASTGTNNEQFF. In DNA, the CDR3 is TGTGCCAGCACGGGCACAAACAATGAGCAGTTCTTC.

In this sample, this clonotype turned up many times. The chain has TRBV20-1 and TRBJ2-5; D is undetermined. The V end lost 1 base, the J end lost 12 bases, and 15 bases lay between the germline ends. The germline V gene has CDR1 DFQATT and CDR2 SNEGSKA (reference sequence). The CDR3 contains 12 residues. The DNA of the CDR3 is TGCAGTGCTAGAGTTGTCGCCCTAGGGAAGTACTTC. Its protein product is CSARVVALGKYF.

V usage is TRBV5-4 and J usage is TRBJ1-6; D unresolved. Germline V gene data show CDR1 as SGHNT and CDR2 as YYREEE (reference sequence). This CDR3 is 12 amino acids long. The V gene lost 5 bases and the J gene lost 13 bases, with 13 bases spanning the gap. The CDR3 nucleotides read TGTGCCAGCAGTTTAAACCGAAATCCCCTCCACTTT. Translated, it gives CASSLNRNPLHF.

This clonotype was observed a few times. The chain is built from TRBV29-1 and TRBJ1-1, with a possible D match to TRBD1 (5 bases). The CDR3 runs to 14 residues. Trimming took off 0 bases at V and 7 bases at J, with 15 bases between the two ends. Germline assignment: CDR1 SQVTM and CDR2 ANQGSEA. CDR3 residues: CSVEDLNRRIEAFF. CDR3 nucleotides: TGCAGCGTTGAAGATCTCAACAGGAGAATTGAAGCTTTCTTT.

This clonotype showed up many times. The chain is built from TRBV6-1 and TRBJ1-6, with a tentative D call TRBD1 (5 bases). The V gene lost 6 bases and the J gene lost 0 bases, with 9 bases spanning the gap. The CDR3 is made up of 15 amino acids. Germline CDR1 reads MNHNS; CDR2 reads SASEGT. The CDR3 region has the DNA TGTGCCAGCAGATGGGACGACTCCTATAATTCACCCCTCCACTTT. This codes for CASRWDDSYNSPLHF.

This clonotype has ten or more counts. V is TRBV6-5 and J is TRBJ1-4; possibly TRBD1 for D (6 bases). CDR1 is MNHEY and CDR2 is SVGAGI in the germline V gene. This CDR3 region has 14 residues. The V end lost 6 bases, the J end lost 5 bases, and 13 bases lay between the germline ends. The CDR3: CASRYRERNEKLFF. In DNA form, the CDR3 reads TGTGCCAGCAGATACAGGGAGAGGAATGAAAAACTGTTTTTT.